This T cell receptor beta chain was documented in a study of blood T cell repertoires in COVID-19. Study at large: Collection of acute and convalescent COVID-19 samples took place in the United States, Italy and Spain. T cells, B-cell-depleted T cells, or PBMCs provided the cDNA or gDNA that served as material.

Original data processing: Researchers report that nucleated cell counts were estimated from reference gene primer amplification. Some clones are missing from TCRdb's copy, which holds only in-frame ones; the method was immunoSEQ multiplex PCR. V and J calls plus clone size are reproduced from that table; the DNA served to infer D and trimming. The data hold 200,000 to 300,000 clones, with about 87% observed a single time. Germline-derived CDR1 and CDR2 are SGHRS and YFSETQ. The CDR3 covers 15 residues. Trimming pared 3 bases from V and 1 base from J, leaving 10 bases between. The specimen sequenced was peripheral blood. This sequence joins TRBV5-1 and TRBJ1-4; weak D call: TRBD1 (6 bases). This receptor was taken from a woman aged 40 to 55 with acute or convalescent COVID-19. CDR3 in DNA: TGCGCCAGCAGCTCTCTCAGGGGAACTAATGAAAAACTGTTTTTT. It yields the protein CASSSLRGTNEKLFF.